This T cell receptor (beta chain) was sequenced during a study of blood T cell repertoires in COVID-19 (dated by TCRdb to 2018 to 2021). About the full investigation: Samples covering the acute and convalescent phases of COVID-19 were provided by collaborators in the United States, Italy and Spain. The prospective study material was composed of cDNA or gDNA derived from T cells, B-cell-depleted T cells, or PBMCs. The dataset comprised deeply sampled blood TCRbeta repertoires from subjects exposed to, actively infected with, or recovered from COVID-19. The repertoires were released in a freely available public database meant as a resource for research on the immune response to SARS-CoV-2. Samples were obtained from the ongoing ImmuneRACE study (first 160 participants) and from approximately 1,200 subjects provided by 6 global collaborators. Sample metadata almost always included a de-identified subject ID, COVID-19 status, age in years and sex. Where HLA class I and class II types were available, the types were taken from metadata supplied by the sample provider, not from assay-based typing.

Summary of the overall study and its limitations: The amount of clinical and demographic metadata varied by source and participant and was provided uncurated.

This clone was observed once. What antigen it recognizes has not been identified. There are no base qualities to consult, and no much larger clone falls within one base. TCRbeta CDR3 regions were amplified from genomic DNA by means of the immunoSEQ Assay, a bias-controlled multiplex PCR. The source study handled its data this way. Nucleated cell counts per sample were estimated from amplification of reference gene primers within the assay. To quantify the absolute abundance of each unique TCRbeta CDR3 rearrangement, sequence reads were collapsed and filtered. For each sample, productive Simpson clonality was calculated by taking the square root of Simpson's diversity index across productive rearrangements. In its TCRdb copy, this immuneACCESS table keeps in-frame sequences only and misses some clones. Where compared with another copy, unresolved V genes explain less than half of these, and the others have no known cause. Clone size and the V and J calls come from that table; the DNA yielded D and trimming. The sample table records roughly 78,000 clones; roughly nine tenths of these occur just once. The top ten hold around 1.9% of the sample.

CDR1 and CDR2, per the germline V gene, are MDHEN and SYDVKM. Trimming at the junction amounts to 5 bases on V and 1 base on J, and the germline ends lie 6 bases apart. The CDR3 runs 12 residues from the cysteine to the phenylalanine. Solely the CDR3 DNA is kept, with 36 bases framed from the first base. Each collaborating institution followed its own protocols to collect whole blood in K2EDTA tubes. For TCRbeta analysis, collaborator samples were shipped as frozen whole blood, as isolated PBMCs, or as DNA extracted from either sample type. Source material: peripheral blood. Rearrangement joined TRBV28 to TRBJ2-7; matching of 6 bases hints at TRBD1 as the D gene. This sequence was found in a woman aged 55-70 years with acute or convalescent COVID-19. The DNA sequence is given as TGTGCCAGCAGTACAGGGTCCTACGAGCAGTACTTC. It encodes CASSTGSYEQYF.